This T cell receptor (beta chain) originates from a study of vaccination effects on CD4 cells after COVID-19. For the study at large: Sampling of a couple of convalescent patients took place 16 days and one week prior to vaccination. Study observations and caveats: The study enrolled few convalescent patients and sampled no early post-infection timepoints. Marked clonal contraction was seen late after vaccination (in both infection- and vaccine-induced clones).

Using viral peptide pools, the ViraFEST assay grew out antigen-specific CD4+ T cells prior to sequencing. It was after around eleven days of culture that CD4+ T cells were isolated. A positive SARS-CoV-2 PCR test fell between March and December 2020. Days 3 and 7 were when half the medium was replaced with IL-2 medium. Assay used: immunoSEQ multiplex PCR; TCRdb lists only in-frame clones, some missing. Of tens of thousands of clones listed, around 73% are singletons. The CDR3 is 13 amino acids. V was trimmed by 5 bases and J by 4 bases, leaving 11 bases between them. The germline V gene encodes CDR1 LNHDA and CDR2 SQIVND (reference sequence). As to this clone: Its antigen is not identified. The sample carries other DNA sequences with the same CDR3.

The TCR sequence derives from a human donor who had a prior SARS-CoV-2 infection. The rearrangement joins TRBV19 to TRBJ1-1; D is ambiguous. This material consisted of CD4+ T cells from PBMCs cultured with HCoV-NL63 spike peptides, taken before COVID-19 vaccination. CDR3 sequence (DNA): TGTGCCAGTAGTGGGCAGTTGGCCACTGAAGCTTTCTTT. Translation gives CASSGQLATEAFF.